This T cell receptor beta chain originates from a study of cytomegalovirus exposure and HLA in healthy donors. Study details: Caucasian-associated ancestry cluster membership applied to around 76% of a few hundred genotyped donors.

13 Jbeta primers and 60 Vbeta primers were used for the PCR. Authors' data handling: Later analysis identified approximately 80 million unique TCR beta chains, 8.5 million to 13 million shared. Measured with immunoSEQ multiplex PCR; TCRdb has only the in-frame clones, and not every one. Clone size and the V and J calls come from that table; the DNA yielded D and trimming. The repertoire holds some 74,000 clones, around 80% seen once, with 1.1% in the top ten. The TCR originated in a male donor in good health and CMV-seronegative. The source material was PBMCs.

CDR3 in amino acids: CASSSFDRVTDTQYF. CDR3 DNA sequence: TGTGCCAGCAGCTCCTTCGACAGGGTTACAGATACGCAGTATTTT. The chain couples TRBV7-2 to TRBJ2-3; 7 bases line up with TRBD1. The germline gives CDR1 SGHTA, CDR2 FQGNSA. V was clipped by 4 bases and J by 3 bases; unmatched bases: 7. CDR3 length: 15 residues.